This T cell receptor beta chain was profiled in a study of T-cell reconstitution after alpha-beta-depleted transplantation in children (dated by TCRdb to the mid-2010s). For the wider study: Using TCR repertoire profiling, the study followed T-cell immune reconstitution in a quantitative way in children after TCRalphabeta/CD19-depleted allogeneic hematopoietic cell transplantation. Broader findings and caveats from the paper: In some patients, high TCRbeta diversity at day 60 was attributed to recipient T cells and intrathymic progenitors that had survived conditioning. Over subsequent months, a decline in hyperexpanded clone frequencies was noted, and after one year, T-cell counts and TCRbeta diversity were mostly ascribed to newly produced T cells. Apparently early alphabetaT-cell count recovery about two months after transplant reportedly relied on only several hundred rapidly expanded clones derived from non-depleted graft cells.

The library was built by means of PCR. Instrument on record: Illumina HiSeq 2500. TCR libraries were prepared with molecular barcoding, using unique molecular identifiers to normalize TCRbeta repertoire quantification. The raw public data were reprocessed by TCRdb itself: fastp quality trimming at Q25, MiXCR clonotype calling, in-frame beta chains only. All rows with the same CDR3 protein become a single entry with the most common DNA and genes. The sample records about 210,000 distinct CDR3 sequences, 17% of which are singletons. The ten top clones hold about 41% of the sample. The sample holds a few counts of this clonotype. No antigen is known for it. No quality values exist for individual bases; no much larger clone is one base distant. The sample's treatment or condition label, decoded: allogeneic hematopoietic cell transplantation with graft depleted of TCRalphabeta T cells and CD19 B cells. The transplant recipients were children given TCRalphabeta/CD19-depleted allogeneic hematopoietic cell grafts.

The germline V gene encodes CDR1 SGHDT and CDR2 YYEEEE. The CDR3 contains 16 residues, cysteine and phenylalanine counted. Only CDR3 DNA remains: 48 bases, in frame from the first base. From V the trimming removes 4 bases and from J it removes 0 bases, while the gene matches leave 4 bases of the junction unaccounted for. The sequencing here drew on PBMCs, mostly from graft donor cells, taken 360 days after TCRalphabeta/CD19-depleted stem cell transplant. The receptor chain draws on TRBV5-6 and TRBJ2-6, with 7 junctional bases fitting TRBD1. The TCR was taken from a male patient under 10 years old who had a stem cell transplant for acute lymphoblastic leukemia, so the T cells may come from the graft donor. The CDR3 loop reads CASSGTGDSGANVLTF. Read as DNA, the sequence is TGTGCCAGCAGCGGCACAGGGGACTCTGGGGCCAACGTCCTGACTTTC.